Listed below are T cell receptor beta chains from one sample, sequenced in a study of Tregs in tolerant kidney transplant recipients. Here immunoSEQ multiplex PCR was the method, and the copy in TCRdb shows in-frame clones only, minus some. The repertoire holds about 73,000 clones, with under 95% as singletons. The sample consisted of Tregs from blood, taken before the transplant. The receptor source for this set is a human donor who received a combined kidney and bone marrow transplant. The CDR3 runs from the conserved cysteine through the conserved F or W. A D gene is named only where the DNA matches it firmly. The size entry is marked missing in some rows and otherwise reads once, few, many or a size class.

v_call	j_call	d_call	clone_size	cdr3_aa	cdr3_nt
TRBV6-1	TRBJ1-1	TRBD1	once	CASSSQGATEAFF	TGTGCCAGCAGTTCTCAGGGGGCCACTGAAGCTTTCTTT
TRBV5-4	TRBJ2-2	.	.	CASSQDLNTGELFF	TGTGCCAGCAGCCAAGACTTGAACACCGGGGAGCTGTTTTTT
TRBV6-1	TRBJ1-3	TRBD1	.	CASSTGQPGNTIYF	TGTGCCAGCAGCACGGGACAGCCTGGAAACACCATATATTTT
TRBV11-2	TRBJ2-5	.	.	CASSQEGETQYF	TGTGCCAGCAGCCAAGAAGGGGAGACCCAGTACTTC
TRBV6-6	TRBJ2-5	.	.	CASSYGWGREETQYF	TGTGCCAGCAGTTACGGGTGGGGCAGAGAAGAGACCCAGTACTTC
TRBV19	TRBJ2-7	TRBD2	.	CASSRLWTSGSYEQYF	TGTGCCAGTAGTAGGCTTTGGACTAGCGGGAGTTACGAGCAGTACTTC
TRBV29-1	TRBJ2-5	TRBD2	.	CSVRASGRVGETQYF	TGCAGCGTTCGGGCTAGCGGGAGGGTTGGGGAGACCCAGTACTTC
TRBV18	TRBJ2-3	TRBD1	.	CASSLQGSDTQYF	TGTGCCAGCTCACTACAGGGGTCAGATACGCAGTATTTT
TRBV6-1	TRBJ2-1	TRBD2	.	CASSGLWTSGLSYNEQFF	TGTGCCAGCAGTGGCCTCTGGACTAGCGGGCTGTCCTACAATGAGCAGTTCTTC
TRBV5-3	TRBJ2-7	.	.	CARSLGRTQYF	TGTGCCAGAAGCTTGGGACGAACGCAGTACTTC
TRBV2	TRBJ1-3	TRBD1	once	CASSVDRKGGNTIYF	TGTGCCAGCAGTGTGGACAGGAAGGGTGGAAACACCATATATTTT
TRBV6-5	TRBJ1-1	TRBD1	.	CAAGGETGDYEAFF	TGTGCCGCAGGGGGAGAGACAGGGGATTATGAAGCTTTCTTT
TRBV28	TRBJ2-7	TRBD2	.	CASRSGLAGNEQYF	TGTGCCAGCAGAAGCGGACTAGCGGGAAACGAGCAGTACTTC
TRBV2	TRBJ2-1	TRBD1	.	CASSAQGAASNEQFF	TGTGCCAGCAGTGCACAGGGGGCAGCCAGCAATGAGCAGTTCTTC
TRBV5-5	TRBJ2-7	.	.	CASSFLRTNYEQYF	TGTGCCAGCAGCTTTCTTCGGACAAACTACGAGCAGTACTTC
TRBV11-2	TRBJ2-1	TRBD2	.	CASSLGTGTSGRWAEQFF	TGTGCCAGCAGCTTAGGCACCGGGACTAGCGGGAGATGGGCTGAGCAGTTCTTC
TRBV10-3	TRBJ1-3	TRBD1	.	CAISPRTGGGNTIYF	TGTGCCATCAGTCCTAGGACAGGGGGTGGAAACACCATATATTTT
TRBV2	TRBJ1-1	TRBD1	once	CASSERGRRAEAFF	TGTGCCAGCAGTGAGAGGGGGCGCAGGGCTGAAGCTTTCTTT
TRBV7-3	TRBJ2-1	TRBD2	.	CASSPNLAGGIDEQFF	TGTGCCAGCAGCCCGAACCTAGCGGGAGGTATCGATGAGCAGTTCTTC
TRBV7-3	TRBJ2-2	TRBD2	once	CASSLKRGVRTGELFF	TGTGCCAGCAGCTTAAAGCGGGGCGTGAGAACCGGGGAGCTGTTTTTT
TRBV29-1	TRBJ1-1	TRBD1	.	CSVEGTGGANTEAFF	TGCAGCGTGGAAGGGACAGGGGGCGCGAACACTGAAGCTTTCTTT
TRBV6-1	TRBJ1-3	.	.	CASSGNTIYF	TGTGCCAGCAGTGGAAACACCATATATTTT
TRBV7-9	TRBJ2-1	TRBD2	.	CASSLGALTSGSRVNEQFF	TGTGCCAGCAGCTTAGGAGCGCTAACTAGCGGGAGTCGAGTCAATGAGCAGTTCTTC
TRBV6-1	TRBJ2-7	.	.	CASSAYSYEQYF	TGTGCCAGCAGTGCCTACAGCTACGAGCAGTACTTC
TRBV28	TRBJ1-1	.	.	CASSFLRQSSFF	TGTGCCAGCAGCTTCTTACGACAGAGTTCTTTCTTT
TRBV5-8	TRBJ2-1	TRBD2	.	CASSLWGLAGPEQFF	TGTGCCAGCAGTCTTTGGGGACTAGCGGGACCTGAGCAGTTCTTC
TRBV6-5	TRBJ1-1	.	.	CASAHPGQAHTEAFF	TGTGCCAGCGCCCACCCAGGTCAGGCCCACACTGAAGCTTTCTTT
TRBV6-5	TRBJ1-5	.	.	CASSRGLGNQPQHF	TGTGCCAGCAGCAGGGGCTTGGGCAATCAGCCCCAGCATTTT
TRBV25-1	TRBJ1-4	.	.	CASSDSTLPNEKLFF	TGTGCCAGCAGTGACAGCACCCTTCCAAATGAAAAACTGTTTTTT
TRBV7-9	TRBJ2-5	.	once	CASSPRSGPGGETQYF	TGTGCCAGCAGCCCCCGCAGCGGTCCCGGGGGAGAGACCCAGTACTTC
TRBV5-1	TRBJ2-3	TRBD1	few	CASSRARLTGGPGTDTQYF	TGCGCCAGCAGCCGGGCGAGACTGACAGGGGGGCCGGGCACAGATACGCAGTATTTT
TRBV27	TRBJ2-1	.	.	CASSPARTGLPNEQFF	TGTGCCAGCAGCCCAGCGAGGACTGGGCTACCTAATGAGCAGTTCTTC
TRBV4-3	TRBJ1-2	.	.	CASSQDLQGLGYTF	TGCGCCAGCAGCCAAGATCTCCAGGGTTTGGGCTACACCTTC
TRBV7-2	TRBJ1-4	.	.	CASSLSLDRNKLFF	TGTGCCAGCAGCTTATCCCTCGACAGAAACAAACTGTTTTTT